This T cell receptor (delta chain) was sequenced during a study of gamma-delta chains in newborns, infants, children (dated by TCRdb to about 2019). Regarding the complete study: According to the study title, microbial exposure causes polyclonal expansion of innate gammadelta T cells right after birth. How innate gammadelta T cell populations in human newborns were shaped by microbial exposure immediately after birth was investigated in the study.

The germline V gene specifies GEAIGNYY as CDR1 and EKD as CDR2. Spanning cysteine to phenylalanine, the CDR3 consists of 17 amino acids. Only the CDR3 portion is preserved as DNA: 51 bases, with reading frame beginning at the first base. As to this clone: The antigen this receptor binds is unknown. Germline and junction disagree at one end, which may indicate a read error.

Sequencing was carried out with an Illumina MiSeq. In TCRdb, clones were called once more from the public reads by CATT, and rows of identical DNA were later combined. This sample comprises several thousand delta-chain clones, under 4% of them detected only once. In total, the top ten clones hold approximately 8% of the sample. The TCR sequence derives from a child who was a newborn, infant or young child, either healthy, febrile or measles-vaccinated (not recorded which). The sequencing input was blood. Rearrangement joined TRDV2 to TRDJ2; 13 bases in between match TRDD3. The CDR3 has the sequence CACDTDWGIRLTAQLFF. The DNA sequence is given as TGTGCCTGTGACACCGACTGGGGGATACGGTTGACAGCACAACTCTTCTTC.